Reported below is one T cell receptor beta chain. The length of the CDR3 is 15 residues. CDR1 and CDR2 (germline): MNHEY, SVGAGI. V was cut by 4 bases and J by 3 bases, with 13 bases left in between. These data are taken from a study of blood T cell repertoires in COVID-19. For the study at large: The origin of the acute and convalescent COVID-19 samples was the United States, Italy and Spain. Sources were T cells, B-cell-depleted T cells, or PBMCs; the material itself was cDNA or gDNA.

Authors' data handling: Estimation of nucleated cell counts relied on the amplification of reference gene primers. This table comes from immunoSEQ multiplex PCR, and its TCRdb copy is limited to in-frame clones, with some not included. The V and J calls and the clone size are those of that table, but D and trimming were determined from the DNA. The table has roughly 150,000 clones, roughly 86% seen once. The sequenced sample was peripheral blood. V usage is TRBV6-5 and J usage is TRBJ2-1; D gene unclear. The sequence was obtained from a human donor with acute or convalescent COVID-19. The donor label of this sample is uncertain. CDR3 nucleotide sequence: TGTGCCAGCAGTTGGCTAAACAGTGTCTACAATGAGCAGTTCTTC. This gives the protein CASSWLNSVYNEQFF.